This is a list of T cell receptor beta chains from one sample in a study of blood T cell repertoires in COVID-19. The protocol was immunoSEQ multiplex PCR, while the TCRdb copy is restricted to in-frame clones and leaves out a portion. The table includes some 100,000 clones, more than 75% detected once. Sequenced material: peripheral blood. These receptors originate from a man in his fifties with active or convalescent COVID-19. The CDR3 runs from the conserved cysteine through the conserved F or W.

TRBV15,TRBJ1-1,CATSRGGTGGGEAFF
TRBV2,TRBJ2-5,CASSRGRQETQYF
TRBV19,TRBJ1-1,CASSSGLNTEAFF
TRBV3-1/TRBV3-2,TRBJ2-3,CASSRTGGPDTQYF
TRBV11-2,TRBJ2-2,CASSLRQGLDTGELFF
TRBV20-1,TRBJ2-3,CSASSGGDTDTQYF
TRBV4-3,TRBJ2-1,CASSQDRAGYNEQFF
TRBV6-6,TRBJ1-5,CASSSTGGNQPQHF
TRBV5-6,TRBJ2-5,CASSYERGGVETQYF
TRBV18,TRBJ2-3,CASSPLQGSTDTQYF
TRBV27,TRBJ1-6,CASKLEGNSPLHF
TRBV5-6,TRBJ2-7,CASSGRTVNEQYF
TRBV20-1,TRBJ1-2,CSASKGVDYGYTF
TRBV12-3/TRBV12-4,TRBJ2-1,CASSPPQPNEQFF
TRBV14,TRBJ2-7,CASSQVGQIYEQYF
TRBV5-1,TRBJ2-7,CASSLQGNSYEQYF
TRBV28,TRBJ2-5,CASSSQPKQETQYF
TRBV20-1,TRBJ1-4,CSASYRNEKLFF
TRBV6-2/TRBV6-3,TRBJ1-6,CASSYQQGTPAPLHF
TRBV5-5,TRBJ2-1,CASSVRTGDGQFF
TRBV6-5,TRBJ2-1,CASSTVAGEYNEQFF
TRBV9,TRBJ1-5,CASSSAGVGNQPQHF
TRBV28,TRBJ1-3,CASKIVGNTIYF
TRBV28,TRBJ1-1,CASSPRQGANTEAFF
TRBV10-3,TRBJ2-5,CAIGLDRGQETQYF
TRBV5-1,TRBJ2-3,CASGPSGRTDTQYF
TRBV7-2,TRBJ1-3,CASSLMGTGWANTIYF
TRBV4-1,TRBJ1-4,CASSQGRGTNEKLFF
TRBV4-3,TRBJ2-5,CASSQGIGASETQYF
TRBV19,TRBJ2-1,CASSMGQSRNEQFF
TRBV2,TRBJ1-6,CASSITGEASPLHF
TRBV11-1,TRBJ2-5,CASSRAASVQETQYF
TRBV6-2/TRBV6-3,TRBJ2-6,CASSTLSGANVLTF
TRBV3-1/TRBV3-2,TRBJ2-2,CASSTGQNTGELFF
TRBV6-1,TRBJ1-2,CASSETAGGPNYGYTF
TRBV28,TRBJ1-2,CASRPQGRGYGYTF
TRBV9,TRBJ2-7,CASSVDTSGVHEQYF
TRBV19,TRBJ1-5,CASSTGNQPQHF
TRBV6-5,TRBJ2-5,CASTEEWWETQYF
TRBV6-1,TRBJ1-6,CASSEPGNSPLHF
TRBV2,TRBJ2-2,CASSDNPGSTGELFF
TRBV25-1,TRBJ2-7,CASSEPGTATYEQYF
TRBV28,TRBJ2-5,CASVRTRRETQYF
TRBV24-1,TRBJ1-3,CATSDATGLTGNTIYF
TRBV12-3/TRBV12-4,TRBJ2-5,CACRQGARETQYF
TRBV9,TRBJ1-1,CASGQGRAEAFF
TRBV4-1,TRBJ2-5,CASSQAQGETQYF
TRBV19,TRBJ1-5,CASSARDLQGSYQPQHF
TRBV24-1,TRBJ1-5,CATSDSQGFNQPQHF
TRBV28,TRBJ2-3,CASGGLTDTQYF
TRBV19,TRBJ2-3,CASSSGQGGDTQYF